These 5 T cell receptor beta chains share one sample of origin, sequenced in a study of T cell responses to AZD1222 COVID-19 vaccine. This table comes from immunoSEQ multiplex PCR, and its TCRdb copy is limited to in-frame clones, with some not included. The table has 200,000 or so clones, about 94% seen once. This specimen was peripheral blood, taken 28 days after the second AZD1222 dose. The source is an adult who received the AZD1222 COVID-19 vaccine.

The CDR3 DNA is TGTGCCAGCAGTTTTGGACCAAACACTGAAGCTTTCTTT. Translated, it gives CASSFGPNTEAFF. The rearrangement joins TRBV12-3 or TRBV12-4 to TRBJ1-1; no clear D. V gave up 3 bases and J gave up 2 bases, with 7 bases separating them. This CDR3 contains 13 residues.

The chain links TRBV9 to TRBJ2-1; 11 bases are shared with TRBD2. Germline lookup yields CDR1 SGDLS and CDR2 YYNGEE. Trimming at V came to 3 bases and at J to 3 bases, leaving 8 bases not matched to a gene. The CDR3 length is 17 residues. The CDR3 DNA reads TGTGCCAGCAGCGAACGTAGCGGGGGGGCCGGCTACAATGAGCAGTTCTTC. It specifies CASSERSGGAGYNEQFF.

The V and J genes are TRBV9 and TRBJ2-5, with D uncertain. V was cut by 0 bases and J by 4 bases, with 10 bases left in between. CDR3 length: 14 amino acids. CDR1 is SGDLS and CDR2 is YYNGEE in the germline V gene. The CDR3 spells CASSVDQIGETQYF. The CDR3, as DNA: TGTGCCAGCAGCGTAGATCAGATTGGAGAGACCCAGTACTTC.

The chain uses TRBV5-1 and TRBJ1-3, with TRBD1 identical over 8 bases. The CDR3 runs to 16 residues. Germline CDR1 and CDR2: SGHRS and YFSETQ. V was clipped by 4 bases and J by 4 bases; unmatched bases: 10. The CDR3 reads CASSRGQARAGNTIYF. For the CDR3, the DNA is TGCGCCAGCAGCCGGGGACAGGCGCGGGCCGGAAACACCATATATTTT.

The genes are TRBV4-3 and TRBJ1-2; 7 bases are a match to TRBD1. V lost 0 bases to trimming and J lost 4 bases; unmatched junction nucleotides: 11. The CDR3 loop spans 17 amino acids. Germline CDR1 is LGHNA and CDR2 is YSLEER. CDR3 protein: CASSQDIGQATLYGYTF. CDR3 nucleotides: TGCGCCAGCAGCCAAGATATCGGACAGGCCACTCTCTATGGCTACACCTTC.